This TCR beta chain was documented in a study of blood T cell repertoires in COVID-19. Across the whole study: There were acute and convalescent COVID-19 samples, and they came from the United States, Italy and Spain. PBMCs, B-cell-depleted T cells, or T cells were the source of the cDNA or gDNA that made up the material.

Source study methods: Amplification from reference gene primers served as the basis for estimated nucleated cell counts. Measured with immunoSEQ multiplex PCR; TCRdb has only the in-frame clones, and not every one. Clone size and the V and J calls come from that table; the DNA yielded D and trimming. The sample includes 250,000 or so clones, about nine tenths of them seen just once. V lost 4 bases to trimming and J lost 5 bases, with 20 bases between them. Germline CDR1 and CDR2: SGHNT and YENEEA. This CDR3 contains 16 residues. The source material was peripheral blood. The origin of this receptor is a woman in her thirties or forties who had recovered from COVID-19. The chain is built from TRBV11-3 and TRBJ2-5; no reliable D call. In nucleotides, the CDR3 is TGTGCCAGCAGCTCCCGAGATGGCCCCGACGGGGAGACCCAGTACTTC. Its translation: CASSSRDGPDGETQYF.